The entry that follows covers one T cell receptor (beta chain) sequence. The antigen is unknown. This sample was included in a study of blood T cells in healthy people across ages. Study results and limitations: Diversity estimates drawn from one million T cells were deemed underestimates.

The CDR3 contains 14 residues. Trimming removed 7 bases at V and 0 bases at J, with 10 bases between. The germline V gene encodes CDR1 ENHRY and CDR2 SYGVKD. A second 7 to 11 cycle PCR used barcoded and J-beta primers. TCRdb analysed the 5' RACE reads with MiXCR anew, one entry per CDR3 protein. The sample records about 650,000 distinct CDR3 sequences, 32% being singletons. This TCR derives from a woman of 80 years or more in good health. The sample was blood. The chain recombines TRBV10-3 with TRBJ2-1; TRBD1 is a possible D gene (6 bases). CDR3 sequence (DNA): TGTGCCATCACAAGGGACATCTCCTACAATGAGCAGTTCTTC. Translated: CAITRDISYNEQFF.